Each of the 27 T cell receptor beta chains below was sequenced from the same sample in a study of long-term antiretroviral therapy in people with HIV. The authors ran the immunoSEQ assay, v3.0, at survey level. The repertoire was sequenced with immunoSEQ multiplex PCR; TCRdb's copy has only in-frame clones and lacks some. The table lists around 33,000 clones, around 82% of them singletons, with roughly 13% in the top ten. The sample was unsorted PBMCs, taken 0.3 years after starting antiretroviral therapy. All receptors derive from a man aged 18 to 30 with HIV.

V gene TRBV11-2 combines with J gene TRBJ2-7; D might be TRBD2 (7 bases). The CDR3 sequence is 15 residues long. The germline CDR1 and CDR2 sequences are SGHAT and FQNNGV. With 3 bases removed from V and 2 bases from J, the gap between germline ends came to 14 bases. The chain's CDR3 is CASSLYRGAPYEQYF. CDR3 in DNA: TGTGCCAGCAGCTTGTATCGGGGGGCCCCCTACGAGCAGTACTTC.

The rearrangement joins TRBV5-1 to TRBJ2-7, with D unclear. CDR1 is SGHRS, CDR2 YFSETQ, per germline. The CDR3 spans 15 residues. Trimming shortened V by 3 bases and J by 3 bases, and 16 bases separated the two germline ends. This CDR3 reads CASSYGVGVYYEQYF. The CDR3 DNA reads as TGCGCCAGCAGCTATGGAGTCGGTGTATACTACGAGCAGTACTTC.

This clone was recorded only once. The chain has TRBV2 and TRBJ1-1; D remains unclear. The V gene lost 4 bases and the J gene lost 3 bases, with 9 bases spanning the gap. There are 13 residues in the CDR3. Per germline, CDR1 SNHLY and CDR2 FYNNEI. As DNA, the CDR3 is TGTGCCAGCAGTGTAGGCGAGGACACTGAAGCTTTCTTT. This sequence encodes CASSVGEDTEAFF.

This rearrangement joins TRBV7-2 to TRBJ2-7, with D tentatively TRBD2 (6 bases). Trimming pared 5 bases from V and 2 bases from J, leaving 16 bases between. This CDR3 region has 15 residues. CDR1 SGHTA and CDR2 FQGNSA come from the germline V gene. CDR3 region: CASSPGGAGPYEQYF. The DNA for the CDR3 is TGTGCCAGCAGCCCCGGGGGAGCGGGCCCCTACGAGCAGTACTTC.

The chain has TRBV7-6 and TRBJ2-2; D uncertain. Germline assignment: CDR1 SGHVS and CDR2 FNYEAQ. This CDR3 region has 15 residues. The germline V and J ends were trimmed by 2 bases and 2 bases, with 9 bases remaining between them. The CDR3 sequence: CASSLIQTNTGELFF. The DNA of the CDR3 is TGTGCCAGCAGCTTAATACAGACTAACACCGGGGAGCTGTTTTTT.

The chain combines TRBV30 with TRBJ2-5; the match to TRBD1 covers 8 bases. This CDR3 is 15 amino acids long. V shed 7 bases and J 3 bases; nucleotides not matched to a gene: 13. The germline gives CDR1 GTSNPN, CDR2 SVGIG (reference sequence). The CDR3 region is CAFRQGSRLKETQYF. CDR3 DNA sequence: TGTGCCTTCAGACAGGGGTCTCGGCTAAAAGAGACCCAGTACTTC.

The V call is TRBV6-6, the J call TRBJ2-1; D might be TRBD2 (5 bases). Germline CDR1 is MNHNY and CDR2 is SVGAGI (reference sequence). The ends were cut back, 6 bases at V and 4 bases at J, with 19 bases in the middle. CDR3 length equals 16 residues. The CDR3 is CASSPLMGGPYNEQFF. CDR3 DNA: TGTGCCAGCAGCCCACTCATGGGCGGGCCTTACAATGAGCAGTTCTTC.

V is TRBV11-2 and J is TRBJ1-4; the match to TRBD1 covers 7 bases. CDR3 length: 16 amino acids. Germline loops: CDR1 SGHAT, CDR2 FQNNGV. Trimming removed 4 bases from V and 4 bases from J; junction bases left unmatched: 9. Here the CDR3 DNA reads TGTGCCAGCAGCTCTTTATCAGGGGGTCGTAATGAAAAACTGTTTTTT. Amino acid sequence: CASSSLSGGRNEKLFF.

In this sample, this clone turned up a few times. The chain uses TRBV15 and TRBJ1-4; TRBD1 is a possible D gene (5 bases). Trimming cost V 0 bases and J 5 bases, with 16 bases left between them. Germline V lookup: CDR1 LNHNV, CDR2 YYDKDF (reference sequence). There are 17 residues in the CDR3. The CDR3 is CATSRDHLTALNEKLFF. The CDR3 DNA is TGTGCCACCAGCAGAGACCACCTGACAGCCCTCAATGAAAAACTGTTTTTT.

V is TRBV6-5 and J is TRBJ2-7, with 8 bases lining up with TRBD1. V lost 2 bases and J lost 1; bases outside the gene matches: 4. This CDR3 comprises 15 residues. Per germline, CDR1 MNHEY and CDR2 SVGAGI. Here the CDR3 DNA reads TGTGCCAGCAGTTACATGGACAGGGTATCCTACGAGCAGTACTTC. Residues: CASSYMDRVSYEQYF.

J is TRBJ2-1 and V is TRBV5-4; 10 bases agree with TRBD2. Germline V gene lookup returns CDR1 SGHNT and CDR2 YYREEE (reference sequence). J gave up 5 bases and V 2 bases, and 4 bases lay outside the gene matches. This CDR3 contains 15 residues. The CDR3 protein is CASSLAGGLNNEQFF. CDR3 bases: TGTGCCAGCAGCTTAGCGGGGGGGCTCAACAATGAGCAGTTCTTC.

The V call is TRBV7-9, the J call TRBJ1-2; no clear D. Germline V CDR1 and CDR2: SEHNR, FQNEAQ (reference sequence). The CDR3 consists of 16 residues. V shed 1 base and J shed 2 bases, with 14 bases lying between them. The CDR3 is CASSLELGLGNYGYTF. The CDR3 DNA reads as TGTGCCAGCAGCTTAGAACTAGGGCTGGGAAACTATGGCTACACCTTC.

J is TRBJ2-1 and V is TRBV27; weak D call: TRBD1 (5 bases). Between the trimmed V and J ends, which lost 4 bases and 7 bases, there was a span of 11 bases. Germline lookup yields CDR1 MNHEY and CDR2 SMNVEV (reference sequence). This CDR3 is 13 amino acids long. The CDR3: CASSYQGTNEQFF. The CDR3 nucleotides read TGTGCCAGCAGTTACCAGGGAACGAATGAGCAGTTCTTC.

A few counts support this clone. The rearrangement uses TRBV28 and TRBJ1-2; D is possibly TRBD1 (6 bases). Per germline, CDR1 MDHEN and CDR2 SYDVKM. Trimming shortened V by 5 bases and J by 8 bases, and 12 bases separated the two germline ends. This CDR3 spans 12 amino acids. This CDR3 is CASSVYRDGYTF. DNA of the CDR3: TGTGCCAGCAGTGTATACAGGGACGGCTACACCTTC.

This clone occurred once. The rearrangement uses TRBV7-3 and TRBJ2-1; TRBD2 matches 8 bases. CDR1 and CDR2 (germline): SGHTA, FQGTGA. CDR3 length equals 16 residues. The junction had 8 bases not matched to a gene; V was cut back by 5 bases and J by 2 bases. The CDR3: CASSLTTGGTYNEQFF. CDR3 DNA sequence: TGTGCCAGCAGCCTTACAACGGGAGGGACCTACAATGAGCAGTTCTTC.

The chain carries TRBV19 and TRBJ1-6; D is possibly TRBD1 (6 bases). Trimming stripped 7 bases from V and 8 bases from J, with 21 bases between. This CDR3 has 16 amino acids. Germline CDR1 and CDR2: LNHDA and SQIVND (reference sequence). The CDR3 bases are TGTGCCAGTACCGGACAGAAGAGAATCGAGGATTCACCCCTCCACTTT. It translates to CASTGQKRIEDSPLHF.

This chain connects TRBV6-5 to TRBJ2-3, with D possibly TRBD1 on 5 matching bases. Trimming took 0 bases from V and 2 from J, leaving 12 bases between them. Germline lookup yields CDR1 MNHEY and CDR2 SVGAGI. The CDR3 has 16 residues. The CDR3 DNA sequence: TGTGCCAGCAGTTACTCCGGCAGGGTAAACACAGATACGCAGTATTTT. Its translation: CASSYSGRVNTDTQYF.

The CDR3 DNA reads TGTGCCAGCAGCCCAAGCTCTAGCGGGGCAGACCAGTTCTTC. This codes for CASSPSSSGADQFF. The V gene is TRBV7-3, the J gene TRBJ2-1; TRBD2 aligns across 9 bases. The V segment lost 5 bases and the J segment 13 bases; nucleotides outside the gene matches: 12. CDR3 size: 14 residues. Looked up from germline, CDR1 is SGHTA and CDR2 is FQGTGA. Filled out from reference TRBV7-3 and TRBJ2-1, the complete variable domain reads GAGVSQTPSNKVTEKGKYVELRCDPISGHTALYWYRQSLGQGPEFLIYFQGTGAADDSGLPNDRFFAVRPEGSVSTLKIQRTERGDSAVYLCASSPSSSGADQFFGPGTRLTVL.

The genes are TRBV5-1 and TRBJ2-6; 12 bases map to TRBD1. V lost 4 bases, J lost 4 bases, and 6 bases stayed unmatched. CDR1 and CDR2 (germline): SGHRS, YFSETQ. This CDR3 contains 17 residues. The CDR3 here is CASSIGTGGAGANVLTF. As DNA, the CDR3 is TGCGCCAGCAGCATTGGGACAGGGGGCGCAGGGGCCAACGTCCTGACTTTC.

The chain carries TRBV30 and TRBJ2-1; TRBD2 aligns across 9 bases. This CDR3 is 14 amino acids long. Unmatched junction bases numbered 9, after V lost 4 bases and J lost 8 bases. The germline gives CDR1 GTSNPN, CDR2 SVGIG (reference sequence). The CDR3 is CAWIKASGIHEQFF. CDR3 DNA sequence: TGTGCCTGGATTAAGGCTAGCGGGATCCATGAGCAGTTCTTC.

This chain uses TRBV25-1 with TRBJ2-1; 10 bases align to TRBD1. Per the germline V gene, CDR1 is MGHDK and CDR2 is SYGVNS. J lost 4 bases, V lost 4 bases, and 4 bases had no gene match. CDR3 size: 15 residues. CDR3 coding DNA: TGTGCCAGCAGTGCCGGGACAGGGGCTTACAATGAGCAGTTCTTC. Its protein product is CASSAGTGAYNEQFF. Filled out from reference TRBV25-1 and TRBJ2-1, the complete variable domain reads EADIYQTPRYLVIGTGKKITLECSQTMGHDKMYWYQQDPGMELHLIHYSYGVNSTEKGDLSSESTVSRIRTEHFPLTLESARPSHTSQYLCASSAGTGAYNEQFFGPGTRLTVL.

The chain joins TRBV18 to TRBJ2-2, with 7 nucleotides matching TRBD2. The CDR3 length is 16 residues. CDR1 and CDR2 (germline): KGHSH, LQKENI. Losses at the gene ends were 3 bases for V and 8 bases for J; bases not matched to a gene: 12. CDR3 region: CASSPSSGPLSGELFF. In nucleotides, the CDR3 is TGTGCCAGCTCACCTTCTAGCGGCCCACTCTCAGGGGAGCTGTTTTTT.

This chain joins TRBV27 and TRBJ2-7, with a tentative D call TRBD2 (7 bases). V was cut by 6 bases and J by 7 bases, with 28 bases left in between. Per the germline V gene, CDR1 is MNHEY and CDR2 is SMNVEV (reference sequence). There are 17 residues in the CDR3. CDR3 loop: CASSPTGGGISSIEQYF. The CDR3 region has the DNA TGTGCCAGCAGCCCAACGGGGGGCGGGATCTCTAGTATAGAGCAGTACTTC.

The V and J genes are TRBV6-5 and TRBJ2-7, with TRBD1 as a possible D gene (5 bases). The CDR3 totals 13 residues. Between the trimmed V and J ends, which lost 3 bases and 4 bases, there was a span of 10 bases. Germline V gene data show CDR1 as MNHEY and CDR2 as SVGAGI. CDR3 region: CASSYRGSYEQYF. DNA of the CDR3: TGTGCCAGCAGTTATAGGGGATCGTACGAGCAGTACTTC.

This chain links TRBV30 with TRBJ2-3, with 7 bases aligning to TRBD1. Per the germline V gene, CDR1 is GTSNPN and CDR2 is SVGIG (reference sequence). This CDR3 has 16 amino acids. V gave up 4 bases and J gave up 2 bases; unmatched junction bases: 12. In DNA form, the CDR3 reads TGTGCCTGGAATGGCGGACCGGGACAGTTCACAGATACGCAGTATTTT. This gives the protein CAWNGGPGQFTDTQYF.

The chain joins TRBV4-3 to TRBJ2-7, with D possibly being TRBD1 (6 bases). V lost 1 base and J lost 2, with 6 bases in between. Looked up from germline, CDR1 is LGHNA and CDR2 is YSLEER. The CDR3 loop spans 13 amino acids. The CDR3 sequence is CASSQGQAYEQYF. CDR3 nucleotides: TGCGCCAGCAGCCAAGGACAGGCCTACGAGCAGTACTTC.

This chain connects TRBV28 to TRBJ2-7; 9 positions agree with TRBD2. Germline V lookup: CDR1 MDHEN, CDR2 SYDVKM. There are 17 residues in the CDR3. After removal of 8 bases from V and 1 base from J, the junction contained 15 bases not matched to a gene. The CDR3 sequence is CASAVSTAGGHSYEQYF. The CDR3 DNA reads as TGTGCCAGCGCTGTCTCTACCGCGGGAGGGCATTCCTACGAGCAGTACTTC.